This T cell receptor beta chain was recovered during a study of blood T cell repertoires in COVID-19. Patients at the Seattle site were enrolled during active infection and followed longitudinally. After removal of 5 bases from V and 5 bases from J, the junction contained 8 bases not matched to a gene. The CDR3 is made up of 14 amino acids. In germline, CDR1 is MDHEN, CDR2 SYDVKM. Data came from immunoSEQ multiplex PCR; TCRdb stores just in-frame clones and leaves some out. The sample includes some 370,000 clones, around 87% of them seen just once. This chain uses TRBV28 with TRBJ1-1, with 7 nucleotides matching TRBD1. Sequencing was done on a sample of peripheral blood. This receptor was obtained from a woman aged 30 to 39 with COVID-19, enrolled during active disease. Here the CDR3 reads CASSLDRVETEAFF. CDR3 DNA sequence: TGTGCCAGCAGTCTAGACAGGGTCGAAACTGAAGCTTTCTTT. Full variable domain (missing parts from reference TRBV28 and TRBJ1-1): DVKVTQSSRYLVKRTGEKVFLECVQDMDHENMFWYRQDPGLGLRLIYFSYDVKMKEKGDIPEGYSVSREKKERFSLILESASTNQTSMYLCASSLDRVETEAFFGQGTRLTVV.